The T cell receptor beta chain under discussion was sequenced for a study of blood T cell repertoires in COVID-19. Ages ranged from about 18 to 89 years, with residence in approximately 25 US areas. Here immunoSEQ multiplex PCR was the method, and the copy in TCRdb shows in-frame clones only, minus some. The sample holds around 220,000 clones; roughly 90% are singletons and the top ten take just under 6.5%. Trimming left V 5 bases short and J 4 bases short, with 19 bases between. Germline CDR1 and CDR2: LNHDA and SQIVND (reference sequence). The CDR3 is made up of 16 amino acids. This clonotype originated in a woman aged 25 to 39 with acute COVID-19. V gene TRBV19 combines with J gene TRBJ2-3, with a possible D match to TRBD2 (6 bases). The sequenced material came from PBMCs or T cells enriched from blood (not recorded which). CDR3 region: CASSYGWGGAADTQYF. The CDR3 region has the DNA TGTGCCAGTAGTTATGGGTGGGGCGGGGCGGCAGATACGCAGTATTTT.